This T cell receptor beta chain appears in the sequencing data of a study of T cells after yellow fever vaccination. MiXCR, run by TCRdb on the 5' RACE reads, gives a single entry per CDR3 protein. The table shows under 400,000 distinct CDR3 sequences, with approximately 13% occurring only once. Study results and caveats: The study re-detected most primary-vaccination clones after the booster (around 96% CD4, almost 90% CD8).

CDR3 length: 13 amino acids. V lost 10 bases, J lost 5 bases, and 9 bases stayed unmatched. With respect to this clonotype: Antigen unknown.

The genes are TRBV12-3 or TRBV12-4 and TRBJ2-5; 8 nucleotides align to TRBD1. This receptor was obtained from a man between 18 and 35 years old who received the YFV17D yellow fever vaccine. The sequenced sample was CD4+ T cells sorted from PBMCs, obtained 15 days after the yellow fever booster vaccination. CDR3 sequence reads: CATGDRGSETQYF. CDR3 nucleotide sequence: TGTGCCACCGGAGACAGGGGTTCGGAGACCCAGTACTTC.